The 14 T cell receptor beta chains listed next were all sequenced from one sample in a study of T and B cells in COVID-19 patients (dated by TCRdb to about 2020). TCRdb names Illumina MiSeq as the instrument used. Multiplex PCR with BIOMED2 TRB-A/B primer pools was used to amplify the TRB rearrangements. TCRdb reran the public reads through fastp at Q25 and MiXCR, keeping productive beta chains. Entries that share a CDR3 protein sequence are merged under the most common genes and DNA. This sample has about 21,000 distinct CDR3 sequences in its table, and 30% of those were observed once. Roughly 1.9% of the sample comes from the top ten. Genomic DNA extracted from blood, in amounts of about 220-500 ng, served as the starting material for amplifying TRB repertoires. The sample taken for sequencing was blood. These TCRs come from a human donor who had recovered from COVID-19.

This clonotype appeared many times. The J gene is TRBJ2-5, the V gene TRBV19, with 10 bases fitting TRBD2. Germline V lookup: CDR1 LNHDA, CDR2 SQIVND (reference sequence). CDR3 length: 15 residues. Unmatched junction bases numbered 11, after V lost 10 bases and J lost 3 bases. CDR3 nucleotide sequence: TGTGCCACCACCTCGCTAGCGGGGGAGAAAGAGACCCAGTACTTC. It yields the protein CATTSLAGEKETQYF.

This clonotype occurred a few times. This rearrangement joins TRBV6-6 to TRBJ1-1; D is possibly TRBD1 (5 bases). Germline lookup yields CDR1 MNHNY and CDR2 SVGAGI (reference sequence). The CDR3 is made up of 13 amino acids. V was clipped by 4 bases and J by 4 bases, with 10 bases between them. CDR3 nucleotides: TGTGCCAGCAGTTCAGGGTGGGCCACTGAAGCTTTCTTT. This codes for CASSSGWATEAFF.

This clonotype was found many times. The genes are TRBV15 and TRBJ2-5; 10 bases align to TRBD2. V dropped 9 bases and J dropped 1; count of bases not matched to a gene: 5. CDR1 is LNHNV and CDR2 is YYDKDF in the germline V gene (reference sequence). The length of the CDR3 is 14 residues. Written as DNA, the CDR3 is TGTGCCACACAGTGGACTAGCGGCCAAGAGACCCAGTACTTC. This gives the protein CATQWTSGQETQYF.

There are many counts of this clonotype. This chain joins TRBV6-5 and TRBJ2-3; the match to TRBD2 covers 10 bases. The J segment lost 0 bases and the V segment lost 3 bases, leaving 6 bases of the junction unmatched. This CDR3 region has 17 residues. Germline CDR1 and CDR2: MNHEY and SVGAGI. The CDR3 loop reads CASSYSSGGASTDTQYF. The CDR3 DNA is TGTGCCAGCAGTTATTCGAGCGGGGGGGCTAGCACAGATACGCAGTATTTT.

This clonotype was detected a few times. This chain links TRBV6-5 with TRBJ2-7, with D hard to call. The CDR3 totals 13 residues. The V gene lost 0 bases and the J gene lost 9 bases, with 12 bases spanning the gap. Germline V lookup: CDR1 MNHEY, CDR2 SVGAGI. In DNA form, the CDR3 reads TGTGCCAGCAGTTACTCGAAAGATGTGGCGCAGTACTTC. Translation: CASSYSKDVAQYF.

This clonotype was seen a handful of times. This rearrangement joins TRBV12-3 or TRBV12-4 to TRBJ1-6; the match to TRBD1 covers 8 bases. V lost 1 base to trimming and J lost 9 bases; unmatched junction nucleotides: 5. The CDR3 extends over 15 amino acids. CDR3 bases: TGTGCCAGCAGTTTAGGACAGGGGTCGCGTTCACCCCTCCACTTT. Its translation is CASSLGQGSRSPLHF.

This chain joins TRBV7-9 and TRBJ1-5; D is unclear. This CDR3 comprises 16 residues. Trimming left V 5 bases short and J 0 bases short, with 14 bases between. The germline gives CDR1 SEHNR, CDR2 FQNEAQ (reference sequence). This CDR3 is CASSPISETSNQPQHF. The CDR3 bases are TGTGCCAGCAGCCCTATCTCGGAAACTAGCAATCAGCCCCAGCATTTT.

This rearrangement joins TRBV29-1 to TRBJ1-1; the match to TRBD1 covers 7 bases. Germline assignment: CDR1 SQVTM and CDR2 ANQGSEA. CDR3 length equals 13 residues. CDR3 nucleotides: TGCTCCAGCGAGGGGGCGGGGGGCACTGAAGCTTTCTTT. This sequence encodes CSSEGAGGTEAFF.

This rearrangement joins TRBV27 to TRBJ2-1, with TRBD1 identical over 8 bases. Germline V gives CDR1 MNHEY, CDR2 SMNVEV (reference sequence). The ends lost 6 bases at V and 0 bases at J; junction bases unmatched: 10. The CDR3 loop spans 17 amino acids. The CDR3 region is CASSPRRTGISYNEQFF. The CDR3 region has the DNA TGTGCCAGCAGCCCGCGTCGGACAGGGATCTCCTACAATGAGCAGTTCTTC.

The V and J genes are TRBV28 and TRBJ2-7; no reliable D call. There are 13 residues in the CDR3. Trimming removed 2 bases at V and 6 bases at J, with 11 bases between. Germline loops: CDR1 MDHEN, CDR2 SYDVKM. CDR3 sequence reads: CASSLRPVGEQYF. DNA for the CDR3: TGTGCCAGCAGTTTACGGCCGGTGGGCGAGCAGTACTTC. The entire variable domain, with the rest obtained from reference TRBV28 and TRBJ2-7, is as follows: DVKVTQSSRYLVKRTGEKVFLECVQDMDHENMFWYRQDPGLGLRLIYFSYDVKMKEKGDIPEGYSVSREKKERFSLILESASTNQTSMYLCASSLRPVGEQYFGPGTRLTVT.

This clonotype showed up just a few times. This chain connects TRBV12-3 or TRBV12-4 to TRBJ2-3; TRBD2 matches at 12 bases. The junction had 3 bases not matched to a gene; V was cut back by 4 bases and J by 1 base. CDR3 length equals 16 residues. CDR3 DNA: TGTGCCAGCAGTTGGACTAGCGGGGCCGGCACAGATACGCAGTATTTT. Translation gives CASSWTSGAGTDTQYF.

This clonotype has only one observation. This chain uses TRBV11-3 with TRBJ1-6; 9 positions match TRBD1. From germline, CDR1 is SGHNT and CDR2 YENEEA. This CDR3 is 13 amino acids long. The V and J ends lost 6 bases and 10 bases, in that order; junction bases with no gene match: 4. CDR3 residues: CASRRDRESPLHF. The CDR3 DNA reads as TGTGCCAGCAGAAGGGACAGGGAATCACCCCTCCACTTT.

By share, this clonotype counts as medium-sized (0.01 to 0.1%). The CDR3 protein is CASSRERARGEQFF. DNA of the CDR3: TGTGCCAGCAGCAGGGAGAGGGCCAGGGGTGAGCAGTTCTTC. V gene TRBV5-4 combines with J gene TRBJ2-1; weak D call: TRBD1 (6 bases). Trimming stripped 4 bases from V and 9 bases from J, with 17 bases between. The germline CDR1 and CDR2 sequences are SGHNT and YYREEE (reference sequence). This CDR3 region has 14 residues.

This clonotype was recorded a few times. The V call is TRBV14, the J call TRBJ2-3; D remains ambiguous. Trimming cost V 5 bases and J 3 bases, with 9 bases left between them. Germline V gene lookup returns CDR1 SGHDN and CDR2 FVKESK. This CDR3 region has 13 residues. The CDR3 spells CASSSWPTDTQYF. The CDR3 DNA is TGTGCCAGCAGCTCTTGGCCGACAGATACGCAGTATTTT.